This is a list of T cell receptor beta chains from one sample in a study of blood T cell repertoires in COVID-19. This table comes from immunoSEQ multiplex PCR, and its TCRdb copy is limited to in-frame clones, with some not included. Among about 45,000 clones listed, around 80% were seen once. What was sequenced was peripheral blood. Source of these receptors: a woman older than 75 with acute or convalescent COVID-19. The CDR3 runs from the conserved cysteine through the conserved F or W. D genes are given only for firm matches. Clone size is stated in some rows and not others, as once, few, many or a class when expanded.

J gene: TRBJ1-3; clone size: .; V gene: TRBV15; D gene: .; CDR3 protein: CATSRDPTSGAASSGNTIYF; CDR3 DNA: TGTGCCACCAGCAGAGATCCGACTAGCGGAGCAGCGAGCTCTGGAAACACCATATATTTT
J gene: TRBJ2-4; clone size: .; V gene: TRBV7-2; D gene: .; CDR3 protein: CASSLVAGDIQYF; CDR3 DNA: TGTGCCAGCAGCTTAGTGGCCGGGGACATTCAGTACTTC
J gene: TRBJ2-3; clone size: .; V gene: TRBV11-3; D gene: .; CDR3 protein: CASSSRGHSSDTQYF; CDR3 DNA: TGTGCCAGCAGCTCCAGGGGACATTCGTCGGATACGCAGTATTTT
J gene: TRBJ1-3; clone size: .; V gene: TRBV6-5; D gene: .; CDR3 protein: CASSPTSYSGNTIYF; CDR3 DNA: TGTGCCAGCAGTCCCACCTCCTACTCTGGAAACACCATATATTTT
J gene: TRBJ2-1; clone size: few; V gene: TRBV5-4; D gene: TRBD2; CDR3 protein: CASSLASASGALSEQFF; CDR3 DNA: TGTGCCAGCAGCTTGGCCTCGGCTAGCGGGGCCCTAAGTGAGCAGTTCTTC
J gene: TRBJ1-1; clone size: .; V gene: TRBV19; D gene: TRBD1; CDR3 protein: CASSRSGQGNTEAFF; CDR3 DNA: TGTGCCAGTAGCAGATCGGGACAGGGAAACACTGAAGCTTTCTTT
J gene: TRBJ2-1; clone size: .; V gene: TRBV5-3; D gene: TRBD2; CDR3 protein: CARSPRRRGGLSPYNEQFF; CDR3 DNA: TGTGCCAGAAGCCCTAGACGGCGGGGGGGCCTATCCCCCTACAATGAGCAGTTCTTC
J gene: TRBJ2-5; clone size: .; V gene: TRBV7-8; D gene: TRBD1; CDR3 protein: CASSLDPTGEFWAQETQYF; CDR3 DNA: TGTGCCAGCAGCTTAGACCCAACAGGGGAATTTTGGGCCCAAGAGACCCAGTACTTC
J gene: TRBJ1-2; clone size: .; V gene: TRBV25-1; D gene: .; CDR3 protein: CASSELGAAIMFGYTF; CDR3 DNA: TGTGCCAGCAGTGAATTGGGGGCAGCAATTATGTTTGGCTACACCTTC
J gene: TRBJ1-5; clone size: .; V gene: TRBV12-3/TRBV12-4; D gene: .; CDR3 protein: CASSLASGGPQHF; CDR3 DNA: TGTGCCAGCAGTTTAGCGAGCGGGGGGCCCCAGCATTTT
J gene: TRBJ1-1; clone size: .; V gene: TRBV12-5; D gene: TRBD1; CDR3 protein: CASGLGQGSTEAFF; CDR3 DNA: TGTGCTAGTGGTTTAGGACAGGGGAGCACTGAAGCTTTCTTT
J gene: TRBJ1-2; clone size: few; V gene: TRBV5-1; D gene: TRBD1; CDR3 protein: CASSGGQAPANYGYTF; CDR3 DNA: TGCGCCAGCAGCGGTGGACAGGCCCCAGCTAACTATGGCTACACCTTC
J gene: TRBJ2-2; clone size: .; V gene: TRBV2; D gene: TRBD2; CDR3 protein: CASTPGLAGGRDTGELFF; CDR3 DNA: TGTGCCAGCACCCCGGGACTAGCGGGGGGAAGGGACACCGGGGAGCTGTTTTTT
J gene: TRBJ1-1; clone size: .; V gene: TRBV6-6; D gene: .; CDR3 protein: CASSPFGAEAFF; CDR3 DNA: TGTGCCAGCAGTCCCTTCGGGGCTGAAGCTTTCTTT
J gene: TRBJ1-5; clone size: .; V gene: TRBV25-1; D gene: TRBD1; CDR3 protein: CASRGQGDQPQHF; CDR3 DNA: TGTGCCAGCAGGGGACAGGGGGATCAGCCCCAGCATTTT
J gene: TRBJ2-3; clone size: .; V gene: TRBV4-2; D gene: TRBD2; CDR3 protein: CASSQEGGGGPTDTQYF; CDR3 DNA: TGTGCCAGCAGCCAAGAAGGCGGCGGGGGGCCCACAGATACGCAGTATTTT
J gene: TRBJ1-1; clone size: once; V gene: TRBV7-6; D gene: TRBD1; CDR3 protein: CASSSTGARAEAFF; CDR3 DNA: TGTGCCAGCAGCTCGACAGGGGCTCGGGCTGAAGCTTTCTTT
J gene: TRBJ1-1; clone size: .; V gene: TRBV6-5; D gene: .; CDR3 protein: CASSYAQGTTEAFF; CDR3 DNA: TGTGCCAGCAGTTACGCCCAGGGGACCACTGAAGCTTTCTTT
J gene: TRBJ1-5; clone size: .; V gene: TRBV2; D gene: TRBD1; CDR3 protein: CASRVQGVNNQPQHF; CDR3 DNA: TGTGCCAGCAGGGTACAGGGGGTGAACAATCAGCCCCAGCATTTT
J gene: TRBJ1-2; clone size: .; V gene: TRBV4-1; D gene: .; CDR3 protein: CASSQESRTVPGYTF; CDR3 DNA: TGCGCCAGCAGCCAAGAATCCAGGACAGTTCCGGGCTACACCTTC
J gene: TRBJ1-6; clone size: .; V gene: TRBV5-1; D gene: TRBD1; CDR3 protein: CASSSWGKGQPKNSPLHF; CDR3 DNA: TGCGCCAGCAGCTCTTGGGGAAAGGGACAGCCCAAAAATTCACCCCTCCACTTT
J gene: TRBJ2-3; clone size: .; V gene: TRBV3-1/TRBV3-2; D gene: .; CDR3 protein: CASGKTPSTDTQYF; CDR3 DNA: TGTGCCAGCGGAAAGACACCGAGCACAGATACGCAGTATTTT
J gene: TRBJ1-2; clone size: .; V gene: TRBV4-1; D gene: .; CDR3 protein: CASSLDARANYGYTF; CDR3 DNA: TGCGCCAGCAGCCTTGACGCCAGGGCGAACTATGGCTACACCTTC
J gene: TRBJ1-5; clone size: .; V gene: TRBV5-6; D gene: TRBD1; CDR3 protein: CASSLGTGGAEPQHF; CDR3 DNA: TGTGCCAGCAGCTTGGGGACAGGGGGCGCGGAGCCCCAGCATTTT
J gene: TRBJ1-6; clone size: .; V gene: TRBV11-2; D gene: TRBD1; CDR3 protein: CASSRDRVNSPLHF; CDR3 DNA: TGTGCCAGCAGCCGGGACAGGGTTAATTCACCCCTCCACTTT
J gene: TRBJ1-2; clone size: .; V gene: TRBV7-2; D gene: .; CDR3 protein: CASSLIGQGGRYGYTF; CDR3 DNA: TGTGCCAGCAGCTTAATCGGGCAAGGAGGCCGCTATGGCTACACCTTC
J gene: TRBJ1-2; clone size: .; V gene: TRBV10-1; D gene: .; CDR3 protein: CASSESVNYGYTF; CDR3 DNA: TGCGCCAGCAGTGAGTCCGTTAACTATGGCTACACCTTC
J gene: TRBJ2-5; clone size: .; V gene: TRBV11-1; D gene: .; CDR3 protein: CASSFPGQETQYF; CDR3 DNA: TGTGCCAGCAGCTTCCCGGGGCAAGAGACCCAGTACTTC
J gene: TRBJ1-5; clone size: .; V gene: TRBV6-2/TRBV6-3; D gene: TRBD1; CDR3 protein: CASSWDRGSWPQHF; CDR3 DNA: TGTGCCAGCAGTTGGGACAGGGGTTCTTGGCCCCAGCATTTT
J gene: TRBJ2-3; clone size: .; V gene: TRBV3-1/TRBV3-2; D gene: TRBD2; CDR3 protein: CASSTRLAGRTDTQYF; CDR3 DNA: TGTGCCAGCAGCACTCGACTAGCAGGGCGGACAGATACGCAGTATTTT
J gene: TRBJ2-1; clone size: .; V gene: TRBV5-5; D gene: TRBD1; CDR3 protein: CASSLGGTADNEQFF; CDR3 DNA: TGTGCCAGCAGCTTGGGAGGGACAGCCGATAATGAGCAGTTCTTC
J gene: TRBJ1-1; clone size: once; V gene: TRBV29-1; D gene: .; CDR3 protein: CSVEVTPGTEAFF; CDR3 DNA: TGCAGCGTTGAAGTCACCCCGGGCACTGAAGCTTTCTTT
J gene: TRBJ2-2; clone size: .; V gene: TRBV3-1/TRBV3-2; D gene: .; CDR3 protein: CASSQSNTGELFF; CDR3 DNA: TGTGCCAGCAGCCAGAGCAACACCGGGGAGCTGTTTTTT
J gene: TRBJ1-2; clone size: .; V gene: TRBV6-1; D gene: TRBD1; CDR3 protein: CASSEVGWGQFPYGYTF; CDR3 DNA: TGTGCCAGCAGTGAAGTCGGGTGGGGACAGTTCCCCTATGGCTACACCTTC
J gene: TRBJ1-3; clone size: .; V gene: TRBV18; D gene: TRBD1; CDR3 protein: CASSPTGDRDRGNTIYF; CDR3 DNA: TGTGCCAGCTCACCAACTGGGGACAGGGACAGAGGAAACACCATATATTTT
J gene: TRBJ1-4; clone size: .; V gene: TRBV5-1; D gene: TRBD1; CDR3 protein: CASSLVGGLNEKLFF; CDR3 DNA: TGCGCCAGCAGCTTGGTAGGGGGCCTTAATGAAAAACTGTTTTTT
J gene: TRBJ1-2; clone size: few; V gene: TRBV7-9; D gene: TRBD1; CDR3 protein: CASSTRGRARSANYGYTF; CDR3 DNA: TGTGCCAGCAGCACGAGGGGGCGGGCAAGGTCAGCTAACTATGGCTACACCTTC
J gene: TRBJ1-2; clone size: .; V gene: TRBV21-1; D gene: .; CDR3 protein: CASSNAGILFCYTF; CDR3 DNA: TGTGCCAGCAGCAACGCAGGGATTCTATTTTGCTACACCTTC
J gene: TRBJ2-3; clone size: once; V gene: TRBV19; D gene: .; CDR3 protein: CASSKQKITTSTDTQYF; CDR3 DNA: TGTGCCAGTAGTAAACAGAAAATTACAACTAGCACAGATACGCAGTATTTT
J gene: TRBJ2-5; clone size: .; V gene: TRBV21-1; D gene: .; CDR3 protein: CASSIGSSYKETQYF; CDR3 DNA: TGTGCCAGCAGCATCGGGTCATCCTACAAAGAGACCCAGTACTTC
J gene: TRBJ2-7; clone size: few; V gene: TRBV5-1; D gene: TRBD2; CDR3 protein: CASSSDLAGGFMSSYEQYF; CDR3 DNA: TGCGCCAGCAGCTCGGATCTGGCGGGGGGATTCATGAGCTCCTACGAGCAGTACTTC
J gene: TRBJ1-2; clone size: few; V gene: TRBV6-5; D gene: TRBD1; CDR3 protein: CASSYTGQGGGYTF; CDR3 DNA: TGTGCCAGCAGTTACACGGGACAGGGGGGTGGCTACACCTTC
J gene: TRBJ2-1; clone size: .; V gene: TRBV7-6; D gene: TRBD1; CDR3 protein: CASSIHRGLSYNEQFF; CDR3 DNA: TGTGCCAGCAGTATACACAGGGGCCTATCCTACAATGAGCAGTTCTTC
J gene: TRBJ2-2; clone size: .; V gene: TRBV5-1; D gene: TRBD2; CDR3 protein: CASSLSSGGGTGELFF; CDR3 DNA: TGCGCCAGCAGCTTGTCTTCCGGGGGGGGCACCGGGGAGCTGTTTTTT
J gene: TRBJ2-1; clone size: .; V gene: TRBV2; D gene: TRBD2; CDR3 protein: CASNPAGGYEQFF; CDR3 DNA: TGTGCCAGCAACCCAGCGGGGGGGTATGAGCAGTTCTTC
J gene: TRBJ1-2; clone size: once; V gene: TRBV5-1; D gene: .; CDR3 protein: CASSLGSGENYGYTF; CDR3 DNA: TGCGCCAGCAGCTTGGGTTCCGGGGAGAACTATGGCTACACCTTC
J gene: TRBJ2-4; clone size: .; V gene: TRBV5-6; D gene: .; CDR3 protein: CASSRVGRALAKNIQYF; CDR3 DNA: TGTGCCAGCAGCCGTGTCGGGCGGGCCCTAGCCAAAAACATTCAGTACTTC
J gene: TRBJ2-2; clone size: .; V gene: TRBV20-1; D gene: TRBD2; CDR3 protein: CSASDGGVYTGELFF; CDR3 DNA: TGCAGTGCTAGTGACGGGGGGGTGTACACCGGGGAGCTGTTTTTT
J gene: TRBJ2-1; clone size: .; V gene: TRBV7-8; D gene: TRBD2; CDR3 protein: CASSLDQRGAGNEQFF; CDR3 DNA: TGTGCCAGCAGCTTAGATCAGCGGGGGGCCGGCAATGAGCAGTTCTTC
J gene: TRBJ2-2; clone size: .; V gene: TRBV5-6; D gene: .; CDR3 protein: CASSLPTKANTGELFF; CDR3 DNA: TGTGCCAGCAGCTTACCGACTAAGGCGAACACCGGGGAGCTGTTTTTT
J gene: TRBJ2-5; clone size: .; V gene: TRBV15; D gene: TRBD1; CDR3 protein: CATSGRTGVTTQYF; CDR3 DNA: TGTGCCACCAGCGGCCGGACAGGTGTTACGACCCAGTACTTC
J gene: TRBJ1-4; clone size: .; V gene: TRBV2; D gene: TRBD1; CDR3 protein: CASSVRQGRQKLFF; CDR3 DNA: TGTGCCAGCAGTGTGCGACAGGGGCGTCAAAAACTGTTTTTT
J gene: TRBJ1-1; clone size: .; V gene: TRBV2; D gene: .; CDR3 protein: CASSLQSNTEAFF; CDR3 DNA: TGTGCCAGCAGCCTCCAGTCGAACACTGAAGCTTTCTTT